Here is one T cell receptor (beta chain) with its context. Looked up from germline, CDR1 is SNHLY and CDR2 is FYNNEI. The CDR3 is 16 amino acids. V was pared by 7 bases and J by 1 base, with 8 bases of the junction left unmatched. All donors participated as healthy donors of bone marrow. The data belong to a study of cytomegalovirus exposure and HLA in healthy donors. The study ran its PCR with 60 Vbeta and 13 Jbeta primers. The data were produced by immunoSEQ multiplex PCR, yet TCRdb's version contains in-frame clones alone and is incomplete. The sample shows 150,000 to 200,000 clones, 84% of them seen only once.

Sequencing was performed on PBMCs. This clonotype originated in a man aged 25 to 40 in good health and CMV-seronegative. This chain uses TRBV2 with TRBJ2-1; 9 bases map to TRBD2. The CDR3 here is CASKSSGASSYNEQFF. The CDR3, as DNA: TGTGCCAGCAAATCTAGCGGGGCCAGTTCCTACAATGAGCAGTTCTTC.